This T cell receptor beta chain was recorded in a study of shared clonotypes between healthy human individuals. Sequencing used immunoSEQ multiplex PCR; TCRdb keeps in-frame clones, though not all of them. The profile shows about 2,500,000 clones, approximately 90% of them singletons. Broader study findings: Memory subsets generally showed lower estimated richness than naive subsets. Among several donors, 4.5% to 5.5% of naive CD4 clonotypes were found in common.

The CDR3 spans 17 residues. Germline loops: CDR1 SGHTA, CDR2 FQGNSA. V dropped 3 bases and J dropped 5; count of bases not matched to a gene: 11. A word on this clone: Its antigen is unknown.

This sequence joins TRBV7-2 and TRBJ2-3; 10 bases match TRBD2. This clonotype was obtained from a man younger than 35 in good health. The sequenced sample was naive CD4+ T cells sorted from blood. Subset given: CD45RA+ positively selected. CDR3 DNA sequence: TGTGCCAGCAGCTTGGCGAGAGCGGGGGGGCCGCAAGATACGCAGTATTTT. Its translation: CASSLARAGGPQDTQYF.